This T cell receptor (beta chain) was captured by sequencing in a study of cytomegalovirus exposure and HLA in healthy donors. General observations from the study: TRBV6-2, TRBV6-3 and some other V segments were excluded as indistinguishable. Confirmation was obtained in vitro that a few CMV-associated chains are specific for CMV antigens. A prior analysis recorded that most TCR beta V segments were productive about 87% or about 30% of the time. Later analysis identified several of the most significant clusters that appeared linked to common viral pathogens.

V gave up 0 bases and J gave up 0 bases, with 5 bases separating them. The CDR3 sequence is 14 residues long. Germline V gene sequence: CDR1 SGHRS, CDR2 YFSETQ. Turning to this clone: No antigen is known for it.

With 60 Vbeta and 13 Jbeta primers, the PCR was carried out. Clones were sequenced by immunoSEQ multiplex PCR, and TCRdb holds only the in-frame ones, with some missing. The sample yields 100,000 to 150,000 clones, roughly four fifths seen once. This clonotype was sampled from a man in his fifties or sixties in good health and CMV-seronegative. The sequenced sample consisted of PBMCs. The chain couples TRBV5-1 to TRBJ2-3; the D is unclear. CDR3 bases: TGCGCCAGCAGCTTGGTCACAAGCACAGATACGCAGTATTTT. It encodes CASSLVTSTDTQYF.